This is a list of T cell receptor beta chains from one sample in a study of technical replicates of blood from a handful of donors. The data were produced by immunoSEQ multiplex PCR, yet TCRdb's version contains in-frame clones alone and is incomplete. The data contain about 14,000 clones, approximately 80% of them singletons. Sequenced sample: PBMCs. These receptors were taken from a human donor in good health. CDR3s include the opening cysteine and the closing phenylalanine or tryptophan. Fields, in order: V gene, clone size, CDR3 length, D gene, J gene, CDR3 protein, CDR3 DNA. The D gene is left open where the match is weak. Size is stated for part of the rows, as once, few or many counts, or as a class when the clone is expanded.

TRBV11-2	-	15	-	TRBJ2-5	CASSLPGKGRETQYF	TGTGCCAGCAGCCTCCCGGGTAAGGGGCGGGAGACCCAGTACTTC
TRBV27	-	16	-	TRBJ1-4	CASSSTGVTTNEKLFF	TGTGCCAGCAGTTCCACAGGTGTAACAACTAATGAAAAACTGTTTTTT
TRBV5-8	once	16	-	TRBJ2-2	CASSLTPGSFGGELFF	TGTGCCAGCAGCTTGACCCCCGGGAGTTTTGGCGGGGAGCTGTTTTTT
TRBV5-1	few	16	TRBD2	TRBJ2-2	CASSLGTSGNTGELFF	TGCGCCAGCAGCTTGGGGACTAGCGGTAACACCGGGGAGCTGTTTTTT
TRBV20-1	-	11	-	TRBJ2-1	CSADTHNEQFF	TGCAGTGCTGACACCCACAATGAGCAGTTCTTC
TRBV30	once	12	-	TRBJ1-6	CAWRRTVGPLHF	TGTGCCTGGAGAAGGACAGTTGGTCCCCTCCACTTT
TRBV27	-	16	TRBD1	TRBJ1-1	CASSQGQGKRNTEAFF	TGTGCCAGCAGTCAGGGACAGGGGAAACGGAACACTGAAGCTTTCTTT
TRBV6-6	-	16	-	TRBJ2-4	CASSTPNSGGKDIQYF	TGTGCCAGCTCGACGCCTAACAGCGGAGGCAAAGACATTCAGTACTTC
TRBV7-9	-	15	-	TRBJ2-1	CASSLGGVMDNEQFF	TGTGCCAGCAGCTTAGGGGGGGTAATGGACAATGAGCAGTTCTTC
TRBV7-9	-	16	TRBD1	TRBJ1-4	CASSLGFRGTNEKLFF	TGTGCCAGCAGCTTGGGCTTCAGGGGGACTAATGAAAAACTGTTTTTT
TRBV5-1	-	16	TRBD1	TRBJ2-3	CASSLGGTARPDTQYF	TGCGCCAGCAGCTTGGGGGGGACAGCACGTCCGGATACGCAGTATTTT